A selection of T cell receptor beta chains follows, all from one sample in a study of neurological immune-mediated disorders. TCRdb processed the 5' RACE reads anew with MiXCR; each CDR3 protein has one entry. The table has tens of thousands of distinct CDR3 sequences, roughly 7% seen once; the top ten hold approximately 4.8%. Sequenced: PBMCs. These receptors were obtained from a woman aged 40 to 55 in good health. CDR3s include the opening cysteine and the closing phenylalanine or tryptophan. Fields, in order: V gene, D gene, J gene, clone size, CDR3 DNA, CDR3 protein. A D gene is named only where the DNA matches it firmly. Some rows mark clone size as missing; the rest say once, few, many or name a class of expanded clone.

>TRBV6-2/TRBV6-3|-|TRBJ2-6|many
TGTGCCAGCAGTCTCGACAGTGGTGGGGCCAACGTCCTGACTTTC
CASSLDSGGANVLTF
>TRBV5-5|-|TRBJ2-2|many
TGTGCCAGCAGCTCCTGGAACAGGGACACCGGGGAGCTGTTTTTT
CASSSWNRDTGELFF
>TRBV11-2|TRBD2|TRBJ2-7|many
TGTGCCAGCAGCTTAGGACTAGCGGGAGGTCGCGAGCAGTACTTC
CASSLGLAGGREQYF
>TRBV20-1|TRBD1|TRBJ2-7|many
TGCAGTGCTAGAGTACAGGGGGGTGGCTACGAGCAGTACTTC
CSARVQGGGYEQYF
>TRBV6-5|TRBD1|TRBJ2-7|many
TGTGCCAGCAGTGGACAGGGGACCTACGAGCAGTACTTC
CASSGQGTYEQYF
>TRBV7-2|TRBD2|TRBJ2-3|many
TGTGCCAGCAGCTCTTCAGGGCTAGCGGGAGTAAGAAATACGCAGTATTTT
CASSSSGLAGVRNTQYF
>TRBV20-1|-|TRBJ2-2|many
TGCAGTGCTAGAGTCGTGGGAAGAAACACCGGGGAGCTGTTTTTT
CSARVVGRNTGELFF
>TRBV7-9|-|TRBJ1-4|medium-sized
TGTGCCAGCAGCTTAGAGTTGGGCCTCGGCGAAAAACTGTTTTTT
CASSLELGLGEKLFF
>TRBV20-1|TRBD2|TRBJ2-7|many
TGCAGTGCTATCGGGGCTAGCGGGAGGTACGAGCAGTACTTC
CSAIGASGRYEQYF
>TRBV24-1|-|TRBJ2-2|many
TGTGCCACCAGTGACCCCGGACAAACCGGGGAGCTGTTTTTT
CATSDPGQTGELFF
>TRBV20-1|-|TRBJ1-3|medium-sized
TGCAGTACGTGGGGCAGGTCCATCTCTGGAAACACCATATATTTT
CSTWGRSISGNTIYF
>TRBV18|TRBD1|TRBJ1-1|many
TGTGCCAGCTCACAGGATACGACAGGGATGAACACTGAAGCTTTCTTT
CASSQDTTGMNTEAFF
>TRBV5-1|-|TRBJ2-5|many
TGCGCCAGCAGGGCCGGGGAGACCCAGTACTTC
CASRAGETQYF
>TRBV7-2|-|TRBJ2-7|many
TGTGCCAGCAGCTTAGGTCCAGGGCACTACGAGCAGTACTTC
CASSLGPGHYEQYF
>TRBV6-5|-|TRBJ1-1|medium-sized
TGTGCCAGCAGTTACTTCCCCTCAAGGAGTACTGAAGCTTTCTTT
CASSYFPSRSTEAFF
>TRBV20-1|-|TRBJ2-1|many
TGCAGTGCTAGAGTTCGGCCGACGATTAACGAGCAGTTCTTC
CSARVRPTINEQFF
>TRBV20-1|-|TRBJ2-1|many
TGCAGTGCCGCGGATTATGTCACCCAGTTCTTC
CSAADYVTQFF
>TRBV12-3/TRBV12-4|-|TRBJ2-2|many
TGTGCCAGCAGGCGGGACTTATTTAACACCGGGGAGCTGTTTTTT
CASRRDLFNTGELFF
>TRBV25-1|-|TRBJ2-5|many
TGTGCCAGCAGTTACGCTGGAGAGACCCAGTACTTC
CASSYAGETQYF
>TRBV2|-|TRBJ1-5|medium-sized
TGTGCCAGCAGAGACTCACTGCAGCCCCAGCATTTT
CASRDSLQPQHF
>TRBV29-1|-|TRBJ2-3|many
TGCAGCGTTGAAGCACCAGGGTTGAGCACAGATACGCAGTATTTT
CSVEAPGLSTDTQYF
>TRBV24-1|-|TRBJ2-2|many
TGTGCCACCAGTGCCTGGGGCGGAGGCGCGAACACCGGGGAGCTGTTTTTT
CATSAWGGGANTGELFF
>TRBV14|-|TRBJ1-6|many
TGTGCCAGCAGCCAAGTGGGACACAGCTCCTATAATTCACCCCTCCACTTT
CASSQVGHSSYNSPLHF
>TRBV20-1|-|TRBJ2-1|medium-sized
TGCAGTGCTAGACTCCTCTCCTACTCCTACAATGAGCAGTTCTTC
CSARLLSYSYNEQFF
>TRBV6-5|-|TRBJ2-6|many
TGTGCCAGCAGCCCCGGACGCGCCTTGGGGTCTGGGGCCAACGTCCTGACTTTC
CASSPGRALGSGANVLTF
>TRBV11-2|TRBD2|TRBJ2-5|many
TGTGCCAGCAGCTTACGGGCTAGCGGGTACCAAGAGACCCAGTACTTC
CASSLRASGYQETQYF
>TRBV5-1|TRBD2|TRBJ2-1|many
TGCGCCAGCAGCTTGATTACTAGCGGGAGCTATGAGCAGTTCTTC
CASSLITSGSYEQFF
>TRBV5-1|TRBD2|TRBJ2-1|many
TGCGCCAGCAGCTTGGTGCGACTAGCGGAGGAGCAGTTCTTC
CASSLVRLAEEQFF
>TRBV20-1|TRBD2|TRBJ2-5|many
TGCAGTGCTGCCGGGGGCGGGAGGGCAGGGGAGACCCAGTACTTC
CSAAGGGRAGETQYF
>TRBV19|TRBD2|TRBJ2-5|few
TGTGCCAGTAGTACAACTAGCGGGAGCTTGGAGACCCAGTACTTC
CASSTTSGSLETQYF
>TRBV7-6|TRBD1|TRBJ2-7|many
TGTGCCAGCAGCATTACCACCGGGACAGGGGACGAGCAGTACTTC
CASSITTGTGDEQYF
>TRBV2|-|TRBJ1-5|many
TGTGCCAGCAGGTCACAGCCTTATAGCAATCAGCCCCAGCATTTT
CASRSQPYSNQPQHF
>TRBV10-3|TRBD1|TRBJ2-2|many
TGTGCCATCAGTGAATCCGGGACAGGAGCCACCGGGGAGCTGTTTTTT
CAISESGTGATGELFF
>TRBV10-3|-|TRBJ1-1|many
TGTGCCATCAGTTACGCCGGGACACAGAACACTGAAGCTTTCTTT
CAISYAGTQNTEAFF
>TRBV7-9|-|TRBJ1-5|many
TGTGCCAGCAGCTCGGGGGGGGACCGACAGCCCCAGCATTTT
CASSSGGDRQPQHF
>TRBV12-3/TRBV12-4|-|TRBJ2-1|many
TGTGCCAGCAGTTTACTCGGCCGCTACAATGAGCAGTTCTTC
CASSLLGRYNEQFF
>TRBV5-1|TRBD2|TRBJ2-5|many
TGCGCCACCAAAGCTTGGATATCCGGGACTAGCGGAGAGACCCAGTACTTC
CATKAWISGTSGETQYF
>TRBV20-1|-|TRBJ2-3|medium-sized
TGCAGTGCCTCGTTGGGGATGTCTAGCACAGATACGCAGTATTTT
CSASLGMSSTDTQYF
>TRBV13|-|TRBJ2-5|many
TGTGCCAGCAGCCCATACCAGACGGGCGCCCAAGAGACCCAGTACTTC
CASSPYQTGAQETQYF
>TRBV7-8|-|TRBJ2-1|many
TGTGCCAGCAGCCTAATCGGGGGCGCGTGGAATGAGCAGTTCTTC
CASSLIGGAWNEQFF
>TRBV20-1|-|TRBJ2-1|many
TGCAGTGCTAGAGTCCCCGGACCAGACTACAATGAGCAGTTCTTC
CSARVPGPDYNEQFF
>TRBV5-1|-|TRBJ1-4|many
TGCGCCAGCAGCAAAGGAGTTACAACTAATGAAAAACTGTTTTTT
CASSKGVTTNEKLFF
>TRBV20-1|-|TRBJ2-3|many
TGCAGTGCTAGAGATCTCGGAGTTTCAGATACGCAGTATTTT
CSARDLGVSDTQYF
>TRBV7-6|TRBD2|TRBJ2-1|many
TGTGCCAGCAGCTCGCTGACGACTAGCGGGAAACCCTACAATGAGCAGTTCTTC
CASSSLTTSGKPYNEQFF
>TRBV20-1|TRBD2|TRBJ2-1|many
TGCAGTGCTTTTATTCAGGGACTAGCGGGTCTGATCTCCTACAATGAGCAGTTCTTC
CSAFIQGLAGLISYNEQFF
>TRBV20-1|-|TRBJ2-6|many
TGCAGTGCTAGTCCCCCCCATACCCCAACGGGGGCCAACGTCCTGACTTTC
CSASPPHTPTGANVLTF
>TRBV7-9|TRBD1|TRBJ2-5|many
TGTGCCAGCAACTTAATAGGACAGGGTCAAGAGACCCAGTACTTC
CASNLIGQGQETQYF
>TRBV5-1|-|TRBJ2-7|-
TGCGCCAGCAGCTTACTATCCTACGAGCAGTACTTC
CASSLLSYEQYF
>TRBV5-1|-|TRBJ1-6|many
TGCGCCAGCAGCTTCCAGGGACGAAATTCACCCCTCCACTTT
CASSFQGRNSPLHF
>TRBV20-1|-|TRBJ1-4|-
TGCAGTGCTAGCCCAGAAAATGAAAAACTGTTTTTT
CSASPENEKLFF
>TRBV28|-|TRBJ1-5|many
TGTGCCACCAAAACCGGGAGGCAGCCCCAGCATTTT
CATKTGRQPQHF
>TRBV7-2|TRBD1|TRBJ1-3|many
TGTGCCAGCAGCTTTCAGACAGGGGGCTCTGGAAACACCATATATTTT
CASSFQTGGSGNTIYF
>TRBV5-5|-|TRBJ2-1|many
TGTGCCAGCAGCTTGGGCGGTAGCGACTACAATGAGCAGTTCTTC
CASSLGGSDYNEQFF